These 9 T cell receptor beta chains share one sample of origin, sequenced in a study of monozygotic twins with inflammatory bowel disease. TCRdb reprocessed the 5' RACE reads; each CDR3 protein has one entry and no DNA is given. The ten most abundant clones cover around 2.5% of a sample with around 380,000 distinct CDR3 sequences. The sequenced sample consisted of blood. The receptors originated from a human donor with ulcerative colitis or Crohn's disease, or a healthy co-twin of an affected twin (not recorded which).

The rearrangement uses TRBV7-9 and TRBJ2-1; TCRdb proposes TRBD1, but this gene call is untestable without DNA. The CDR3 spans 15 residues. Looked up from germline, CDR1 is SEHNR and CDR2 is FQNEAQ (reference sequence). The CDR3: CASSPQDRVVNEQFF.

V usage is TRBV13 and J usage is TRBJ1-2; lacking DNA, the TRBD1 call made by TCRdb goes unchecked. The length of the CDR3 is 17 residues. The germline V gene has CDR1 PRHDT and CDR2 FYEKMQ (reference sequence). The CDR3 spells CASSLDRGGQPNYGYTF.

The rearrangement uses TRBV7-9 and TRBJ1-4; there is no DNA to check the TCRdb D call of TRBD1. The CDR3 has 17 residues. The V gene's germline CDR1 is SEHNR and CDR2 FQNEAQ (reference sequence). Here the CDR3 reads CASSLSGEGAANEKLFF.

The chain uses TRBV28 and TRBJ2-2; TCRdb outputs TRBD2, but without DNA this stays unchecked. Germline assignment: CDR1 MDHEN and CDR2 SYDVKM. The CDR3 is 14 residues long. This chain's CDR3 is CASQGSANTGELFF.

V gene TRBV7-3 combines with J gene TRBJ2-2. This CDR3 has 13 residues. Germline-derived CDR1 and CDR2 are SGHTA and FQGTGA. The CDR3 protein is CASSIYNTGELFF.

The chain links TRBV20-1 to TRBJ1-1. The CDR3 extends over 13 amino acids. Looked up from germline, CDR1 is DFQATT and CDR2 is SNEGSKA (reference sequence). The CDR3 is CSAENIMNTEAFF.

This sequence joins TRBV5-5 and TRBJ2-7; TCRdb's D gene call, TRBD1, goes unchecked for lack of DNA. Per germline, CDR1 SGHKS and CDR2 YYEKEE (reference sequence). The CDR3 has 18 residues. The CDR3 protein is CASSFRMTGQGLIYEQYF.

This chain connects TRBV20-1 to TRBJ2-2; TCRdb gives TRBD1 as the D gene, but with no DNA this cannot be confirmed. Germline values: CDR1 DFQATT, CDR2 SNEGSKA (reference sequence). This CDR3 has 15 amino acids. Here the CDR3 reads CSASPGTGYTGELFF.

The genes are TRBV20-1 and TRBJ2-2; as DNA is missing, the TRBD2 call by TCRdb cannot be tested. The CDR3 is 15 residues long. Germline CDR1 DFQATT, CDR2 SNEGSKA (reference sequence). CDR3 protein: CSARDPRVGTGELFF.